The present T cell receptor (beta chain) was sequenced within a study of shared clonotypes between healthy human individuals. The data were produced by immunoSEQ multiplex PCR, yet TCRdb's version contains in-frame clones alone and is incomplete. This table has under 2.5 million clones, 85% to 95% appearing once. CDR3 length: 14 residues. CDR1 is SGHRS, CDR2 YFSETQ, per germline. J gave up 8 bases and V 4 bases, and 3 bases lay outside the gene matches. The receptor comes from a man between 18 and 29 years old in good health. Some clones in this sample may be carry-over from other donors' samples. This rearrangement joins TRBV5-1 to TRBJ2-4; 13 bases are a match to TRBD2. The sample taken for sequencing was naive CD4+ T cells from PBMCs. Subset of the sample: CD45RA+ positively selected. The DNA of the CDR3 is TGCGCCAGCAGCACCGGACTAGCGGGAGACATTCAGTACTTC. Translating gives CASSTGLAGDIQYF.